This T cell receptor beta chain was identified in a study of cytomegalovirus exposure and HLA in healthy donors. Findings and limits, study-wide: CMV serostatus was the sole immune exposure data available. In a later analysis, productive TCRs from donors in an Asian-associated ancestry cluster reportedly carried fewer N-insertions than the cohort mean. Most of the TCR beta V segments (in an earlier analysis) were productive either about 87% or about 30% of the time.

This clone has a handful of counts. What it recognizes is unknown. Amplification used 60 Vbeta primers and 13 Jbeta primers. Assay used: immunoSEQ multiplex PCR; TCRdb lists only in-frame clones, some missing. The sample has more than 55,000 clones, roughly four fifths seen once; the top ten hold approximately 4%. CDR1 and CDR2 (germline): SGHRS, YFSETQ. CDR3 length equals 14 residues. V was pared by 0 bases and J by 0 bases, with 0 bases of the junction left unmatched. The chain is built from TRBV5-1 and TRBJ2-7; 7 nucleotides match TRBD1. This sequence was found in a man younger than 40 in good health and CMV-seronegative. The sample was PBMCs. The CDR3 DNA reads TGCGCCAGCAGCTTGGGGGACAGCTCCTACGAGCAGTACTTC. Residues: CASSLGDSSYEQYF.